This T cell receptor beta chain was identified during a study of early T cells in non-severe SARS-CoV-2 infection. Study background: Whole-blood bulk RNA, unsorted, was sequenced, and chains were unpaired.

This clonotype has more than one count but fewer than ten. V dropped 2 bases and J dropped 1 base, with 9 bases sitting between them. This CDR3 is built from 15 residues. Germline V CDR1 and CDR2: SGHTA, FQGNSA. Attached unique molecular identifiers marked individual cDNA molecules. TCRdb re-analysed the 5' RACE reads in MiXCR, keeping a single row per CDR3 protein. The top ten clones hold roughly 16% of a sample with about 70,000 distinct CDR3 sequences, more than 8% of them seen once. This sequence was found in an adult who was a healthcare worker with PCR-confirmed SARS-CoV-2 infection or an uninfected control (not recorded which). The V and J genes are TRBV7-2 and TRBJ1-3, with D perhaps matching TRBD1 (6 bases). This specimen consisted of whole blood, obtained at baseline. The CDR3 region is CASSLPGASGNTIYF. In DNA form, the CDR3 reads TGTGCCAGCAGCTTACCGGGGGCATCTGGAAACACCATATATTTT.